This TCR beta chain was observed in a study of blood T cell repertoires in COVID-19. Study summary: Both acute and convalescent COVID-19 samples were obtained from the United States, Italy and Spain.

V was cut by 4 bases and J by 1 base, with 11 bases left in between. Germline CDR1 reads SGHTS; CDR2 reads YDEGEE. CDR3 length equals 14 residues. In the authors' methods: Counts of nucleated cells, estimated from reference gene primer amplification, were obtained. Only in-frame clones appear in the TCRdb table, and some are missing; sequencing was by immunoSEQ multiplex PCR. Clonal size and the V and J genes are those of that table, whereas D and trimming came from the DNA. Among around 380,000 clones listed, about 80% were seen once. Sequencing was carried out using peripheral blood. The chain employs TRBV5-8 and TRBJ1-1, with D unresolved. This receptor was identified in a human donor with acute or convalescent COVID-19. The donor label of this sample is uncertain. Here the CDR3 reads CASSVYTANTEAFF. In DNA, the CDR3 is TGTGCCAGCAGCGTCTATACAGCGAACACTGAAGCTTTCTTT.